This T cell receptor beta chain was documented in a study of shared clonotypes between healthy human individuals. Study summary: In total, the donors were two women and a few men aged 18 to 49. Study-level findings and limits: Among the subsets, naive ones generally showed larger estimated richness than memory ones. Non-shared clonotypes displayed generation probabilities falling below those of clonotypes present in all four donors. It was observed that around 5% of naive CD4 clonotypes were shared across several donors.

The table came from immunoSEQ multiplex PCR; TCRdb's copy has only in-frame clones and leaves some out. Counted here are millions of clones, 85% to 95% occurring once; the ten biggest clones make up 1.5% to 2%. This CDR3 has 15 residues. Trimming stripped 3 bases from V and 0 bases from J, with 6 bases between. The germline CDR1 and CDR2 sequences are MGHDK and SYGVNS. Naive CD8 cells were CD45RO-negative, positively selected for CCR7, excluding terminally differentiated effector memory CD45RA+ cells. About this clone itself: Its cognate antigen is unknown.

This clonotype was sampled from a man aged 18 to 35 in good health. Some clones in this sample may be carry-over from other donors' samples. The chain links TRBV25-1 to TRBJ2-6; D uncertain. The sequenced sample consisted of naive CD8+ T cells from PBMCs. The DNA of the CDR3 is TGTGCCAGCAGTGACACCTACTCTGGGGCCAACGTCCTGACTTTC. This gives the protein CASSDTYSGANVLTF.